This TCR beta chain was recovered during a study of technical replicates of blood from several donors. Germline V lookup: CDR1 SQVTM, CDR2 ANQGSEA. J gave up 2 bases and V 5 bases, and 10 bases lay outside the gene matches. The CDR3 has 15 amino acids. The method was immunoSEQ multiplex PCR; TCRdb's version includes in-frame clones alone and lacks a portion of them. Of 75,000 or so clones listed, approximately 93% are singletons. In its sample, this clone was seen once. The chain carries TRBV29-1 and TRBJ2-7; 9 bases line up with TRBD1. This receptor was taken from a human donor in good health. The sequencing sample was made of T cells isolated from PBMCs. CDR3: CSVCDGTGTAYEQYF. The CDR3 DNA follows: TGCAGCGTTTGTGATGGGACAGGGACGGCCTACGAGCAGTACTTC.